This T cell receptor (beta chain) was sequenced for a study of CD8 T cells in Susac syndrome. Trimming pared 0 bases from V and 3 bases from J, leaving 10 bases between. There are 15 residues in the CDR3. Germline V gives CDR1 SGHDN, CDR2 FVKESK. RNA amounts of about 0.5 to 1 ug underwent reverse transcription with random hexamers. Each CDR3 protein is one row after TCRdb ran MiXCR on the immunoSEQ multiplex PCR reads. The data contain hundreds of thousands of distinct CDR3 sequences, roughly 96% of them seen just once; the ten biggest clones take up around 0.099%. The chain has TRBV14 and TRBJ2-3, with D possibly matching TRBD1 (5 bases). The specimen was CD4+ T cells from PBMCs. The receptor was isolated from a human donor with multiple sclerosis. The DNA of the CDR3 is TGTGCCAGCAGCCAAGATGGCAGGGATACAGATACGCAGTATTTT. This translates into CASSQDGRDTDTQYF.